The 6 T cell receptor beta chains below were found in one sample sequenced in a study of cytomegalovirus exposure and HLA in healthy donors. In the PCR, 60 Vbeta and 13 Jbeta primers were used. Libraries were prepared by immunoSEQ multiplex PCR; TCRdb keeps only in-frame clonotypes and omits some of them. Here the sample spans approximately 130,000 clones, around 85% being singletons. The sequencing sample was made of PBMCs. Every receptor here comes from a boy aged 5-17 years in good health and CMV-seronegative.

The chain has TRBV15 and TRBJ2-2; 10 positions agree with TRBD2. Germline V gene sequence: CDR1 LNHNV, CDR2 YYDKDF (reference sequence). Unmatched junction bases numbered 7, after V lost 3 bases and J lost 6 bases. This CDR3 is 16 amino acids long. The chain's CDR3 is CATSRLPAGGSGELFF. Here the CDR3 DNA reads TGTGCCACCAGCAGGCTTCCAGCGGGGGGGTCCGGGGAGCTGTTTTTT.

In this sample, this clone turned up a few times. V and J are TRBV18 and TRBJ1-3; D is uncertain. Germline V gene data show CDR1 as KGHSH and CDR2 as LQKENI. The germline V and J ends were trimmed by 4 bases and 4 bases, with 17 bases remaining between them. The CDR3 is 16 amino acids. The CDR3 DNA reads as TGTGCCAGCTCACAGACCGGGGTCCCGGAGGGAAACACCATATATTTT. Amino acid sequence: CASSQTGVPEGNTIYF.

CDR3: CASSLEVAEQYF. For the CDR3, the DNA is TGCGCCAGCAGTTTGGAGGTCGCCGAGCAGTACTTC. This chain connects TRBV10-2 to TRBJ2-7; TRBD2 might be the D (5 bases). V lost 5 bases and J lost 6, with 11 bases in between. The germline gives CDR1 WSHSY, CDR2 SAAADI. The CDR3 extends over 12 amino acids.

The chain is built from TRBV7-9 and TRBJ2-1; D is unresolved. The V end lost 3 bases, the J end lost 6 bases, and 12 bases lay between the germline ends. The CDR3 loop spans 14 amino acids. Germline loops: CDR1 SEHNR, CDR2 FQNEAQ (reference sequence). The CDR3 bases are TGTGCCAGCAGCTTCGAGGTCCAGACCAATGAGCAGTTCTTC. Protein product: CASSFEVQTNEQFF.

J is TRBJ2-2 and V is TRBV5-1, with 16 bases that match TRBD2. The V segment lost 4 bases and the J segment 5 bases; nucleotides outside the gene matches: 8. CDR3 length: 18 residues. Germline V gives CDR1 SGHRS, CDR2 YFSETQ. The CDR3 sequence: CASSPGLAGGPGTGELFF. The CDR3 region has the DNA TGCGCCAGCAGCCCGGGACTAGCGGGAGGGCCGGGAACCGGGGAGCTGTTTTTT.

This clone has a handful of counts. This CDR3 reads CASRSPGQEGGYTF. CDR3 in DNA: TGTGCCAGCAGAAGCCCCGGACAGGAAGGCGGCTACACCTTC. The chain couples TRBV28 to TRBJ1-2; 7 positions match TRBD1. CDR1 and CDR2 (germline): MDHEN, SYDVKM. Trimming at V came to 6 bases and at J to 8 bases, leaving 12 bases not matched to a gene. The CDR3 spans 14 residues.